This paragraph covers one T cell receptor beta chain sequence. No antigen is known for it. Trimming stripped 6 bases from V and 3 bases from J, with 21 bases between. This CDR3 comprises 17 residues. The source of the sample is a study of liver allograft versus peripheral blood T cells. Study-wide background: Intrahepatic T cell receptor repertoires from transplanted livers were compared against repertoires in recipients' peripheral blood.

Study outcomes and limitations: Intragraft T cell receptor repertoires of liver allografts were reported to differ from peripheral blood repertoires.

TCRdb used MiXCR to reprocess the reads, holding one entry per CDR3 protein. This sample has under 3,500 distinct CDR3 sequences, with 13% to 15% found just once. The TCR originated in a human patient who had a liver transplant. Some of these T cells may belong to the graft donor. J is TRBJ1-3 and V is TRBV12-3 or TRBV12-4, with a possible D match to TRBD1 (5 bases). The CDR3 DNA reads TGTGCCAGCAGCCCCCGGGTCTCAGGCAGGGATGGAAACACCATATATTTT. This translates into CASSPRVSGRDGNTIYF.